The next 21 T cell receptor beta chains were all read from a single sample in a study of T cell clusters in autoimmune cytopenias. One tube held mixed TRB-A and TRB-B primer pools for touch-down PCR. One entry per CDR3 protein, without DNA, is what TCRdb gives after re-calling the multiplex PCR reads. The repertoire shows about 500 distinct CDR3 sequences; the top ten hold roughly 85%. Roughly 38,000 genome equivalents of blood DNA were amplified for TRB. Sequencing used peripheral blood. Receptors originate from a human donor with an autoimmune cytopenia or autoimmune hepatitis (not recorded which).

The gene calls are TRBV5-6 and TRBJ2-7. From germline, CDR1 is SGHDT and CDR2 YYEEEE. The length of the CDR3 is 13 residues. The CDR3 is CASSTSVSYEQYF.

This sequence joins TRBV6-6 and TRBJ1-2; TCRdb reports TRBD1, a call that lacks DNA to check it against. The germline V gene has CDR1 MNHNY and CDR2 SVGAGI (reference sequence). The CDR3 contains 13 residues. CDR3 region: CASRLRQEDGYTF.

This chain links TRBV20-1 with TRBJ2-3; TCRdb gives TRBD2 as the D gene, but with no DNA this cannot be confirmed. The CDR3 loop spans 14 amino acids. Germline lookup yields CDR1 DFQATT and CDR2 SNEGSKA (reference sequence). The CDR3 loop is CSARALAGRDTQYF.

This clonotype is labeled medium-sized based on frequency. The chain joins TRBV5-6 to TRBJ2-6; the D call from TCRdb, TRBD1, cannot be confirmed without DNA. Germline V gene sequence: CDR1 SGHDT, CDR2 YYEEEE. CDR3 length: 15 amino acids. The CDR3 sequence is CASSPGQVGANVLTF. The variable domain in full, completed from reference TRBV5-6 and TRBJ2-6, reads DAGVTQSPTHLIKTRGQQVTLRCSPKSGHDTVSWYQQALGQGPQFIFQYYEEEERQRGNFPDRFSGHQFPNYSSELNVNALLLGDSALYLCASSPGQVGANVLTFGAGSRLTVL.

Its frequency marks this clonotype as medium-sized. The chain joins TRBV19 to TRBJ1-5; TCRdb's D gene call, TRBD1, goes unchecked for lack of DNA. This CDR3 comprises 15 residues. Germline-derived CDR1 and CDR2 are LNHDA and SQIVND (reference sequence). CDR3 loop: CASSIDRGGRQPQHF.

The chain has TRBV7-6 and TRBJ2-1; TCRdb picks TRBD1, but there is no DNA to check that call. Germline V CDR1 and CDR2: SGHVS, FNYEAQ. The CDR3 has 12 amino acids. CDR3 in amino acids: CASSDRGFEQFF.

The V call is TRBV15, the J call TRBJ1-2; with no DNA, the TCRdb D assignment of TRBD1 cannot be verified. The CDR3 is 16 amino acids. The germline V gene encodes CDR1 LNHNV and CDR2 YYDKDF (reference sequence). CDR3 sequence: CATSEGQGGSLGGYTF.

In terms of frequency, this clonotype is large. V is TRBV7-6 and J is TRBJ2-7; the TRBD1 assignment by TCRdb is unverifiable without DNA. Germline V CDR1 and CDR2: SGHVS, FNYEAQ. The CDR3 length is 11 residues. CDR3 amino acids: CASSPGYEQYF.

This clonotype is identified as medium-sized (0.01 to 0.1%) from frequency. The chain couples TRBV10-3 to TRBJ2-1; the D gene TCRdb calls, TRBD1, cannot be checked with no DNA. This CDR3 has 16 amino acids. Germline lookup yields CDR1 ENHRY and CDR2 SYGVKD. CDR3 sequence: CAISVSDGASYNEQFF.

By frequency, this clonotype is medium-sized. This sequence joins TRBV5-6 and TRBJ2-1; with no DNA, the TCRdb D assignment of TRBD1 cannot be verified. There are 13 residues in the CDR3. Germline CDR1 is SGHDT and CDR2 is YYEEEE. The CDR3 loop is CASSHQGGNEQFF.

This clonotype registers medium-sized by frequency. V usage is TRBV5-1 and J usage is TRBJ1-6. Germline loops: CDR1 SGHRS, CDR2 YFSETQ. This CDR3 has 13 amino acids. The CDR3 protein is CASSLAEDSPLHF.

CDR3 protein: CASSLWGAGGSGSKIDNEQFF. The chain employs TRBV11-2 and TRBJ2-1; absent DNA, TCRdb's TRBD2 call cannot be checked. This CDR3 spans 21 amino acids. Germline loops: CDR1 SGHAT, CDR2 FQNNGV.

Measured by frequency, this clonotype is medium-sized. V usage is TRBV6-4 and J usage is TRBJ2-3; TCRdb calls TRBD1, which cannot be checked without DNA. Germline V gene sequence: CDR1 MRHNA, CDR2 SNTAGT. The CDR3 spans 15 residues. CDR3: CASSDGRGSTDTQYF.

This clonotype is called medium-sized (0.01 to 0.1%) based on its frequency. The chain is built from TRBV29-1 and TRBJ1-1; the TCRdb call, TRBD1, lacks DNA for checking. Germline loops: CDR1 SQVTM, CDR2 ANQGSEA. This CDR3 comprises 13 residues. This CDR3 is CSGGTGDVTEAFF.

This clonotype is identified as medium-sized from frequency. The chain employs TRBV19 and TRBJ2-5. CDR3 length: 13 amino acids. CDR1 LNHDA and CDR2 SQIVND come from the germline V gene (reference sequence). The CDR3 loop is CASSIQDQETQYF.

This chain uses TRBV24-1 with TRBJ1-3. The CDR3 runs 14 residues. The germline gives CDR1 KGHDR, CDR2 SFDVKD. The CDR3 reads CATSALKPTNTIYF.

This clonotype shows up as medium-sized by frequency. The chain carries TRBV5-6 and TRBJ1-5. Germline V gene lookup returns CDR1 SGHDT and CDR2 YYEEEE. The CDR3 length is 16 residues. The CDR3 region is CASSLALGRGNQPQHF.

This clonotype is deemed medium-sized by its frequency. The chain employs TRBV7-2 and TRBJ2-7; lacking DNA, the TRBD2 call made by TCRdb goes unchecked. The CDR3 sequence is 15 residues long. From germline, CDR1 is SGHTA and CDR2 FQGNSA. CDR3 region: CASSLGLAGANEQYF.

V gene TRBV6-4 combines with J gene TRBJ2-5; TCRdb proposes TRBD1, but this gene call is untestable without DNA. CDR1 and CDR2 from the germline V gene are MRHNA and SNTAGT. The CDR3 length is 13 residues. CDR3 in amino acids: CASSEAEGGTQYF.

The chain combines TRBV20-1 with TRBJ1-5; TCRdb gives TRBD1 as the D gene, but with no DNA this cannot be confirmed. This CDR3 is built from 17 residues. Looked up from germline, CDR1 is DFQATT and CDR2 is SNEGSKA (reference sequence). The CDR3: CSASRDRGQSSNQPQHF.

This clonotype ranks as medium-sized in terms of frequency. V usage is TRBV5-4 and J usage is TRBJ1-1. The CDR3 totals 14 residues. Germline loops: CDR1 SGHNT, CDR2 YYREEE (reference sequence). Here the CDR3 reads CASSFYTGNTEAFF.